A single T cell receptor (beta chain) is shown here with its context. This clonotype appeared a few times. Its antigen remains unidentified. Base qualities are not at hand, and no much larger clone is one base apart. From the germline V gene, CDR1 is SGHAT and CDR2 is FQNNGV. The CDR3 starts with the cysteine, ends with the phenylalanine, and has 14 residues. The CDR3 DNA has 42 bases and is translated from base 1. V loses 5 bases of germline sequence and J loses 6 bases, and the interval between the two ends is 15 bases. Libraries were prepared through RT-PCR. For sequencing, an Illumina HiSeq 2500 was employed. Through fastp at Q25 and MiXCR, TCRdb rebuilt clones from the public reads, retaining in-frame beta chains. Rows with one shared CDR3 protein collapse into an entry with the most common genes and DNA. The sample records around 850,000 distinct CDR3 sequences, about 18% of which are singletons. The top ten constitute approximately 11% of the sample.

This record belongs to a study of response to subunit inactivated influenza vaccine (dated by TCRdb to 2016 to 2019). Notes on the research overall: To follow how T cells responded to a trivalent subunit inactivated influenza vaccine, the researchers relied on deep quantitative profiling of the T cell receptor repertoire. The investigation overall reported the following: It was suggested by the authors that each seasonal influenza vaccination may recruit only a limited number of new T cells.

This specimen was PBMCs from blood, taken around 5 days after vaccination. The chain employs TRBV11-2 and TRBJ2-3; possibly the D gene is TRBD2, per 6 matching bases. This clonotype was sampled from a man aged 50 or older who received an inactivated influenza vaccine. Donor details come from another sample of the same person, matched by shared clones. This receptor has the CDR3 CASSLGSRYDTQYF. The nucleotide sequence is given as TGTGCCAGCAGCCTCGGGAGTAGGTATGATACGCAGTATTTT.